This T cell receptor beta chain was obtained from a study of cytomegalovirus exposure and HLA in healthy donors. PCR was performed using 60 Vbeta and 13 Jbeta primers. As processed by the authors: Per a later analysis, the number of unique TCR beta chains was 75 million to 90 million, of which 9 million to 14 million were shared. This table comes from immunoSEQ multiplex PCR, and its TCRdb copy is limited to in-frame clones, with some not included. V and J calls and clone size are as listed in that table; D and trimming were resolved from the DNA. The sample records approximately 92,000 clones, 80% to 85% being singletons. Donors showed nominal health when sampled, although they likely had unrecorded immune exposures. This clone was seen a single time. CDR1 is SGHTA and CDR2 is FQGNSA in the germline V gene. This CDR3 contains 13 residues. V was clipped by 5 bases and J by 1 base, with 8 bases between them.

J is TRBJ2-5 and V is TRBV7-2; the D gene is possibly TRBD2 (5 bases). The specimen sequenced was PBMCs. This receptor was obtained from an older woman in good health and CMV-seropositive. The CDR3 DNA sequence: TGTGCCAGCAGCCCCGCGGGCCAAGAGACCCAGTACTTC. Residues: CASSPAGQETQYF.